These T cell receptor beta chains were read from a single sample in a study of CD8 T cells in ankylosing spondylitis. TCRdb reanalysed the 5' RACE reads using MiXCR and keeps one entry per CDR3 protein. The sample holds 200,000 to 250,000 distinct CDR3 sequences; 32% are singletons and the top ten take roughly 4%. Specimen: blood, either unsorted or a sorted T cell fraction (not recorded which). The receptor source for this set is a male donor with ankylosing spondylitis or in good health (not recorded which). Each CDR3 is given with its conserved first and last residue. A D gene is named only where the DNA matches it firmly. Only some rows state a clone size, as once, few, many or a class for expanded clones.

size	V	J	D	DNA	CDR3
few	TRBV15	TRBJ1-2	NA	TGTGCCACCAGCAGAGACCCTGGTGTGGACTATGGCTACACCTTC	CATSRDPGVDYGYTF
many	TRBV20-1	TRBJ2-4	NA	TGCAGTGCTAGGGCCGTTATTGGGCAAGCTAAAAACATTCAGTACTTC	CSARAVIGQAKNIQYF
few	TRBV18	TRBJ2-1	TRBD2	TGTGCCAGCTCACCCAAAAACGGACTAGGAACCTACAATGAGCAGTTCTTC	CASSPKNGLGTYNEQFF
NA	TRBV20-1	TRBJ1-4	NA	TGCAGTGCTAGAGCCCCGAGGGGGGTAGCTAATGAAAAACTGTTTTTT	CSARAPRGVANEKLFF
NA	TRBV19	TRBJ1-5	NA	TGTGCCAGTAGGAAATACAGGGAAAGCAATCAGCCCCAGCATTTT	CASRKYRESNQPQHF
NA	TRBV20-1	TRBJ2-3	TRBD1	TGCAGTGCTAGAGATTATTGGACAGGGGCCGCAGATACGCAGTATTTT	CSARDYWTGAADTQYF
few	TRBV10-1	TRBJ2-7	NA	TGCGCCAGCAGTGAGGGGCAGGGCCACGAGCAGTACTTC	CASSEGQGHEQYF
few	TRBV11-2	TRBJ1-2	NA	TGTGCCAGCAGCTTGAGACTTAACTATGGCTACACCTTC	CASSLRLNYGYTF
NA	TRBV29-1	TRBJ2-5	NA	TGCAGCGTCGAAAGCGAATATGAGACCCAGTACTTC	CSVESEYETQYF
many	TRBV5-1	TRBJ2-3	NA	TGCGCCAGCAGCTCGACAGAAGATACGCAGTATTTT	CASSSTEDTQYF
NA	TRBV10-3	TRBJ2-5	TRBD1	TGTGCCATCAGTGGCGGTAGGACAGGGTCCAAAGAGACCCAGTACTTC	CAISGGRTGSKETQYF
NA	TRBV5-8	TRBJ1-1	NA	TGTGCCAGCAGCCTAGGACGGAGGCTTCGGAGAGATGAAGCTTTCTTT	CASSLGRRLRRDEAFF
many	TRBV6-5	TRBJ2-7	NA	TGTGCCAGCAGTTACGGCAGGGGTTCGACAGGCACCTACGAGCAGTACTTC	CASSYGRGSTGTYEQYF
NA	TRBV12-3/TRBV12-4	TRBJ2-5	NA	TGTGCCAGCAGTTTAGTGGGCTTTGGGGAGACCCAGTACTTC	CASSLVGFGETQYF
NA	TRBV5-1	TRBJ1-4	NA	TGCGCCAGCAGGAGAGGTGGAGATAATGAAAAACTGTTTTTT	CASRRGGDNEKLFF
few	TRBV20-1	TRBJ2-7	NA	TGCAGTGCTAGAGATTGGGACTCCTACGAGCAGTACTTC	CSARDWDSYEQYF
NA	TRBV9	TRBJ2-5	NA	TGTGCCAGCAGCGTAGCAGGACTGGAAGAGACCCAGTACTTC	CASSVAGLEETQYF
few	TRBV10-3	TRBJ2-3	NA	TGTGCCATCAGTGAGTCCGCCGCGGATACGCAGTATTTT	CAISESAADTQYF
many	TRBV5-1	TRBJ2-1	NA	TGTGCCAGCAGTTCGTCCAGCTACAATGAGCAGTTCTTC	CASSSSSYNEQFF
few	TRBV29-1	TRBJ1-1	NA	TGCAGCGTTGTGACGGGCCAGGGTCAGGCTGGCACTGAAGCTTTCTTT	CSVVTGQGQAGTEAFF